The clone carrying this T cell receptor beta chain was picked up many times. Its antigen remains unidentified. The data were taken from a study of neurological immune-mediated disorders. Study observations and caveats: Multiple sclerosis, the disease with the least TCR clonal expansion, fell below healthy controls, whereas HTLV-1-associated myelopathy showed the most. No CDR3 amino acid sequences recurred among expanded clones across subjects, suggesting private repertoires in all groups.

The CDR3 contains 13 residues. Per germline, CDR1 SEHNR and CDR2 FQNEAQ (reference sequence). Trimming took 0 bases from V and 5 from J, leaving 7 bases between them. As to time point: longitudinal time-point 1 (baseline). The cDNA came from 5'RACE with 10-nucleotide random UMIs. TCRdb reprocessed the 5' RACE reads with MiXCR, giving one entry per CDR3 protein. The sample has around 60,000 distinct CDR3 sequences, approximately 12% seen once. Input material: PBMCs. The TCR comes from a male donor with HTLV-1-associated myelopathy (HAM/TSP). The V call is TRBV7-9, the J call TRBJ2-5, with a weak D call TRBD2 (5 bases). CDR3 in DNA: TGTGCCAGCAGCTTAGCAACGGGGGAGACCCAGTACTTC. Translated, it gives CASSLATGETQYF.